The 10 T cell receptor beta chains given below trace back to one sample, sequenced in a study of post-analysis software for immune sequencing data (dated by TCRdb to between 2014 and 2016). Results and caveats for the whole study, not just this receptor: Significantly higher frequencies in patients than in controls were found for five or six TRBV segments, including TRBV5-6, TRBV5-1 and TRBV20-1.

The antigens for these receptors are not known. Libraries were constructed by PCR. Data came from an Illumina HiSeq 2500. Unique molecular identifiers were incorporated into TCR beta cDNA libraries to reduce PCR and sequencing biases. The public reads were reprocessed in TCRdb via fastp at Q25 and MiXCR, keeping in-frame beta chains. Every entry covers one CDR3 protein and lists the most common genes and DNA from its rows. The sample has under 200,000 distinct CDR3 sequences on record, approximately 29% of them singletons. Approximately 3% of the sample rests with the top ten. The sample comprised blood. The receptor set was obtained from a girl aged 2-17 years with multiple sclerosis.

Only a few counts were recorded for this clonotype. This rearrangement joins TRBV4-1 to TRBJ2-3; 11 nucleotides agree with TRBD2. The germline V gene has CDR1 MGHRA and CDR2 YSYEKL. J was trimmed by 5 bases and V by 4 bases; bases with no gene match: 11. This CDR3 region has 17 residues. The CDR3 sequence: CASSPHLLAGGGDTQYF. CDR3 DNA sequence: TGCGCCAGCAGCCCCCACCTCTTAGCGGGAGGGGGAGATACGCAGTATTTT.

As for this clonotype: At one of its ends the junction is not consistent with the germline gene, which may arise from a read error. This rearrangement joins TRBV27 to TRBJ1-1, with D perhaps TRBD1 (5 bases). Germline assignment: CDR1 MNHEY and CDR2 SMNVEV (reference sequence). The CDR3 is 13 residues long. CDR3 residues: CVSSLSARGGAFF. DNA of the CDR3: TGTGTCAGCAGTTTATCGGCCCGCGGGGGAGCTTTCTTT.

In its sample, this clonotype was seen a few times. The chain is built from TRBV14 and TRBJ2-1; D not resolved. V lost 3 bases, J lost 0 bases, and 12 bases lay in between. Germline CDR1 and CDR2: SGHDN and FVKESK. CDR3 length: 16 residues. CDR3 loop: CASSQFSPSSYNEQFF. The CDR3 DNA sequence: TGTGCCAGCAGCCAGTTCTCCCCGAGCTCCTACAATGAGCAGTTCTTC.

This clonotype occurred a few times. The gene calls are TRBV5-6 and TRBJ1-5; a possible D gene is TRBD1 (6 bases). Trimming removed 4 bases from V and 4 bases from J, with 15 bases in between. This CDR3 contains 15 residues. Germline V CDR1 and CDR2: SGHDT, YYEEEE. This CDR3 is CASSADRRDNQPQHF. DNA of the CDR3: TGTGCCAGCAGCGCGGACAGAAGGGATAATCAGCCCCAGCATTTT. Filled out from reference TRBV5-6 and TRBJ1-5, the complete variable domain reads DAGVTQSPTHLIKTRGQQVTLRCSPKSGHDTVSWYQQALGQGPQFIFQYYEEEERQRGNFPDRFSGHQFPNYSSELNVNALLLGDSALYLCASSADRRDNQPQHFGDGTRLSIL.

The CDR3 sequence: CSARDPSGRWDTQYF. The DNA of the CDR3 is TGCAGTGCTAGAGATCCTAGCGGGAGATGGGATACGCAGTATTTT. The chain is built from TRBV20-1 and TRBJ2-3; 10 nucleotides line up with TRBD2. V was clipped by 0 bases and J by 6 bases; unmatched bases: 6. Looked up from germline, CDR1 is DFQATT and CDR2 is SNEGSKA (reference sequence). CDR3 length: 15 residues.

In this sample, this clonotype turned up once. V gene TRBV5-1 combines with J gene TRBJ2-1; tentative D call: TRBD1 (5 bases). In germline, CDR1 is SGHRS, CDR2 YFSETQ. There are 16 residues in the CDR3. V was trimmed by 3 bases and J by 8 bases, leaving 21 bases between them. The DNA of the CDR3 is TGCGCCAGCAGCTCGAGGCCAGGGTCCCTCTGGGATGAGCAGTTCTTC. It yields the protein CASSSRPGSLWDEQFF.

About this clonotype itself: Just one base apart from a much larger clone, this may be a read error. V is TRBV7-7 and J is TRBJ2-5, with a tentative D call TRBD1 (6 bases). The closer fit of TRBJ2-7 to the DNA end suggests the J call may be wrong. This CDR3 spans 11 amino acids. Looked up from germline, CDR1 is SSHAT and CDR2 is FNYEAQ (reference sequence). The CDR3 region is CAGSHRDEQYF. The CDR3 region has the DNA TGTGCCGGCAGTCACAGGGACGAGCAGTACTTC.

This clonotype was detected a few times. The gene calls are TRBV12-3 or TRBV12-4 and TRBJ1-1; D gene ambiguous. V dropped 5 bases and J dropped 4 bases, with 20 bases sitting between them. This CDR3 has 16 residues. The CDR3 protein is CASSPNVPAMGTEAFF. CDR3 DNA: TGTGCCAGCAGTCCGAATGTCCCGGCGATGGGCACTGAAGCTTTCTTT.

The rearrangement links TRBV7-9 to TRBJ1-6; 8 nucleotides match TRBD1. This CDR3 contains 17 residues. V lost 6 bases and J lost 0; bases outside the gene matches: 7. Germline V lookup: CDR1 SEHNR, CDR2 FQNEAQ (reference sequence). The CDR3 region is CASRPRQGNSYNSPLHF. Written as DNA, the CDR3 is TGTGCCAGCAGGCCCAGACAGGGGAACTCCTATAATTCACCCCTCCACTTT. Full variable domain (rest looked up from reference TRBV7-9 and TRBJ1-6): DTGVSQNPRHKITKRGQNVTFRCDPISEHNRLYWYRQTLGQGPEFLTYFQNEAQLEKSRLLSDRFSAERPKGSFSTLEIQRTEQGDSAMYLCASRPRQGNSYNSPLHFGNGTRLTVT.

V gene TRBV7-2 combines with J gene TRBJ2-7; 7 bases match TRBD2. This CDR3 has 18 residues. In germline, CDR1 is SGHTA, CDR2 FQGNSA. V shed 2 bases, J shed 0 bases, and the junction held 13 bases outside the gene matches. DNA of the CDR3: TGTGCCAGCAGCTTACGCCCCCCCCGGCGGGGGAGCTCCTACGAGCAGTACTTC. Protein: CASSLRPPRRGSSYEQYF.